Below are 20 T cell receptor beta chains sequenced from a single sample in a study of T-cell reconstitution after alpha-beta-depleted transplantation in children. The TCRbeta library incorporated unique molecular identifiers. One entry per CDR3 protein results from TCRdb running MiXCR on the PCR reads. The sample carries some 830,000 distinct CDR3 sequences, less than 20% recorded once. The material sequenced was PBMCs, mostly from graft donor cells, taken 360 days after TCRalphabeta/CD19-depleted stem cell transplant. These receptor sequences come from a male patient under 18 who had a stem cell transplant for acute lymphoblastic leukemia, so the T cells may come from the graft donor.

V gene TRBV27 combines with J gene TRBJ1-1; D gene uncertain. V was clipped by 2 bases and J by 4 bases, with 11 bases between them. The CDR3 spans 14 residues. Germline-derived CDR1 and CDR2 are MNHEY and SMNVEV (reference sequence). The CDR3 is CASSLGGYVTEAFF. The CDR3 DNA follows: TGTGCCAGCAGTTTAGGAGGTTATGTCACTGAAGCTTTCTTT.

This clonotype occurred a few times. The chain uses TRBV29-1 and TRBJ2-7, with 9 positions matching TRBD2. V lost 6 bases to trimming and J lost 3 bases; unmatched junction nucleotides: 6. The CDR3 has 13 residues. Per germline, CDR1 SQVTM and CDR2 ANQGSEA. The DNA of the CDR3 is TGCAGCGTCCTGACTAGCGGCGTCTACGAGCAGTACTTC. It yields the protein CSVLTSGVYEQYF.

There are many counts of this clonotype. V usage is TRBV12-3 or TRBV12-4 and J usage is TRBJ2-1; tentatively, D is TRBD2 (5 bases). V was trimmed by 9 bases and J by 8 bases, leaving 17 bases between them. This CDR3 contains 13 residues. CDR3 sequence: CASTLWEPDEQFF. As DNA, the CDR3 is TGTGCCAGTACGCTCTGGGAGCCGGATGAGCAGTTCTTC.

The table lists this clonotype with a few counts. The V and J genes are TRBV5-6 and TRBJ2-5; D not resolved. In germline, CDR1 is SGHDT, CDR2 YYEEEE. The V and J ends lost 10 bases and 1 base respectively, with 14 bases between them. The CDR3 totals 13 residues. DNA of the CDR3: TGTGCCTCATACTCGGATGTCCAAGAGACCCAGTACTTC. This codes for CASYSDVQETQYF.

The table lists this clonotype with a few counts. The DNA of the CDR3 is TGTGCCAGCCTTGGGGGTCGGGACCACCAAGAGACCCAGTACTTC. Translation: CASLGGRDHQETQYF. This chain connects TRBV7-8 to TRBJ2-5; the D gene could be TRBD1 or TRBD2 (5 bases each). The CDR3 spans 15 residues. Trimming removed 8 bases from V and 0 bases from J, with 16 bases in between. Germline V gene lookup returns CDR1 SGHVS and CDR2 FQNEAQ.

V gene TRBV5-1 combines with J gene TRBJ1-1; D is uncertain. CDR1 is SGHRS, CDR2 YFSETQ, per germline. The ends were cut back, 0 bases at V and 0 bases at J, with 9 bases in the middle. The CDR3 length is 15 residues. CDR3 residues: CASSLAAEVNTEAFF. The DNA of the CDR3 is TGCGCCAGCAGCTTGGCGGCGGAGGTGAACACTGAAGCTTTCTTT.

The chain uses TRBV18 and TRBJ1-4; D uncertain. The V and J ends lost 3 bases and 7 bases respectively, with 15 bases between them. This CDR3 is 15 amino acids long. Germline lookup yields CDR1 KGHSH and CDR2 LQKENI. CDR3 residues: CASSPRASGGEKLFF. The CDR3 bases are TGTGCCAGCTCACCTCGGGCCTCGGGTGGTGAAAAACTGTTTTTT.

Many counts were recorded for this clonotype. The V and J genes are TRBV15 and TRBJ1-4; D unresolved. Germline CDR1 LNHNV, CDR2 YYDKDF (reference sequence). CDR3 length: 13 residues. V was cut by 0 bases and J by 8 bases, with 7 bases left in between. CDR3: CATSRDHQEKLFF. DNA of the CDR3: TGTGCCACCAGCAGAGACCACCAAGAAAAACTGTTTTTT.

The table lists this clonotype with a few counts. The gene calls are TRBV12-3 or TRBV12-4 and TRBJ2-5, with a tentative D call TRBD2 (5 bases). Trimming stripped 3 bases from V and 5 bases from J, with 13 bases between. This CDR3 is 14 amino acids long. CDR3 residues: CASSFSLAGETQYF. The CDR3 nucleotides are TGTGCCAGCAGTTTCAGTCTAGCTGGGGAGACCCAGTACTTC.

This clonotype was picked up a small number of times. The chain uses TRBV2 and TRBJ2-3; 13 bases map to TRBD2. This CDR3 is built from 16 residues. Germline V gene data show CDR1 as SNHLY and CDR2 as FYNNEI. Trimming removed 6 bases from V and 7 bases from J; junction bases left unmatched: 10. CDR3 loop: CASSAGLAGARYTQYF. The CDR3 bases are TGTGCCAGCAGCGCTGGACTAGCGGGAGCCCGATATACGCAGTATTTT.

The rearrangement uses TRBV25-1 and TRBJ2-4, with 13 positions matching TRBD2. J lost 0 bases, V lost 4 bases, and 18 bases had no gene match. CDR1 and CDR2 from the germline V gene are MGHDK and SYGVNS. This CDR3 spans 22 amino acids. This CDR3 is CASSGRRASGTSGKRAKNIQYF. In nucleotides, the CDR3 is TGTGCCAGCAGTGGCCGCAGAGCTTCCGGGACTAGCGGGAAAAGAGCCAAAAACATTCAGTACTTC.

The rearrangement uses TRBV7-9 and TRBJ2-7; the D is unclear. The CDR3 is 16 residues long. Germline CDR1 is SEHNR and CDR2 is FQNEAQ (reference sequence). V was clipped by 6 bases and J by 2 bases, with 20 bases between them. The CDR3 region is CASSLPPGRPTYEQYF. CDR3 DNA sequence: TGTGCCAGCAGTCTTCCCCCTGGTAGACCCACCTACGAGCAGTACTTC.

The V and J genes are TRBV6-4 and TRBJ2-1, with TRBD2 matching 12 bases. The CDR3 contains 15 residues. Trimming at V came to 5 bases and at J to 7 bases, leaving 6 bases not matched to a gene. Germline values: CDR1 MRHNA, CDR2 SNTAGT. This CDR3 is CASSQLAGGLNEQFF. The CDR3 bases are TGTGCCAGCAGTCAGCTAGCGGGAGGGCTTAATGAGCAGTTCTTC.

This clonotype turned up a few times. V gene TRBV4-2 combines with J gene TRBJ2-1; possibly TRBD2 for D (6 bases). Deletions cut 3 bases from V and 0 bases from J, with 15 bases between. This CDR3 has 17 amino acids. Germline loops: CDR1 LGHNA, CDR2 YNFKEQ. CDR3 in amino acids: CASSQATGTYSYNEQFF. The CDR3 nucleotides read TGTGCCAGCAGCCAGGCAACCGGGACTTACTCCTACAATGAGCAGTTCTTC.

CDR3 sequence: CASSPLVHPTDTQYF. The CDR3 DNA follows: TGTGCCAGCAGCCCCCTGGTCCATCCTACAGATACGCAGTATTTT. The chain carries TRBV7-9 and TRBJ2-3; no reliable D call. Per the germline V gene, CDR1 is SEHNR and CDR2 is FQNEAQ (reference sequence). The CDR3 is 15 amino acids. V lost 5 bases to trimming and J lost 3 bases, with 15 bases between them.

The V gene is TRBV5-1, the J gene TRBJ1-2, with D possibly being TRBD1 (6 bases). V was shortened by 4 bases and J by 6 bases, with 13 bases between the two germline ends. CDR3 length equals 13 residues. Germline CDR1 is SGHRS and CDR2 is YFSETQ. DNA of the CDR3: TGCGCCAGCAGCCAAATTCCAGGGGATGGCTACACCTTC. Translating it yields CASSQIPGDGYTF.

V is TRBV29-1 and J is TRBJ2-1; 9 bases map to TRBD1. The trim removed 4 bases at V and 7 bases at J, leaving 11 bases unmatched. The CDR3 extends over 15 amino acids. Looked up from germline, CDR1 is SQVTM and CDR2 is ANQGSEA. The CDR3 spells CSVVSSGGTGNEQFF. CDR3 coding DNA: TGCAGCGTTGTTTCTAGCGGCGGGACAGGGAATGAGCAGTTCTTC.

This clonotype has just one count. The V gene is TRBV5-4, the J gene TRBJ1-6; 9 bases line up with TRBD1. CDR3 length: 15 amino acids. V lost 5 bases, J lost 7 bases, and 7 bases stayed unmatched. The germline V gene encodes CDR1 SGHNT and CDR2 YYREEE (reference sequence). CDR3 region: CASRLMGQGNSPLHF. Written as DNA, the CDR3 is TGTGCCAGCAGGTTGATGGGACAGGGAAATTCACCCCTCCACTTT.

This clonotype was seen a few times. This chain connects TRBV30 to TRBJ1-2; the D is unclear. There are 15 residues in the CDR3. V was clipped by 2 bases and J by 4 bases, with 17 bases between them. CDR1 and CDR2 (germline): GTSNPN, SVGIG (reference sequence). This chain's CDR3 is CAWSSTASHRYGYTF. CDR3 DNA sequence: TGTGCCTGGAGTTCAACAGCTTCCCACCGCTATGGCTACACCTTC.

The chain couples TRBV24-1 to TRBJ1-5; D possibly corresponds to TRBD1 (5 bases). Per the germline V gene, CDR1 is KGHDR and CDR2 is SFDVKD. There are 12 residues in the CDR3. Trimming pared 4 bases from V and 7 bases from J, leaving 7 bases between. The CDR3 region has the DNA TGTGCCACCAGTGAAGGGGACCAGCCCCAGCATTTT. Protein product: CATSEGDQPQHF.